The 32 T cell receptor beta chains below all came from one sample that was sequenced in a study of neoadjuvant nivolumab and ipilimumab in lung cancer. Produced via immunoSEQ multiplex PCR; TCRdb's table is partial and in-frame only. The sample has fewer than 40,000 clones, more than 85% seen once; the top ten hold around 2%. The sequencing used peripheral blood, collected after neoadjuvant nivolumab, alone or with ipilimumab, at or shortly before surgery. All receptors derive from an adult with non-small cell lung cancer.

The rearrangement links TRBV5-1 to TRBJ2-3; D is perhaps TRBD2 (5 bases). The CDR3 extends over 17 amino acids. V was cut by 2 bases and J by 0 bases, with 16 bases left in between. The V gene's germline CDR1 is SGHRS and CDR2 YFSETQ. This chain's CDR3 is CASSLIEDSLSTDTQYF. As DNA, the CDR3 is TGCGCCAGCAGCTTAATAGAGGACTCCTTAAGCACAGATACGCAGTATTTT.

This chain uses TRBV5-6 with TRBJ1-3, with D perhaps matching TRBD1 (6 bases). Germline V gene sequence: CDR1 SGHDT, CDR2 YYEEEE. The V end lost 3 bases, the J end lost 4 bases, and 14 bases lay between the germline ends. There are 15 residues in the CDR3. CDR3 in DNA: TGTGCCAGCAGCTGGCGCGGGGGGCCGGGAAACACCATATATTTT. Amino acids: CASSWRGGPGNTIYF.

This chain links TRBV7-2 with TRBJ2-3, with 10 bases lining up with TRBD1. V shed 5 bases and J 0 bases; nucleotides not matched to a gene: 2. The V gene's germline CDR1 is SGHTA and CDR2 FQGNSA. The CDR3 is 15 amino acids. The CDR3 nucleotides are TGTGCCAGCAGCCCGGGACAGGGGAGCACAGATACGCAGTATTTT. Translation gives CASSPGQGSTDTQYF.

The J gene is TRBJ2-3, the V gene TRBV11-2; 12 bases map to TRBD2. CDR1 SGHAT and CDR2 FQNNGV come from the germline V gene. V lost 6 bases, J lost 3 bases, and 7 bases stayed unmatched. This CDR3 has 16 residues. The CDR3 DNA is TGTGCCAGCAGTTTCGGACTAGCGGGGATTACAGATACGCAGTATTTT. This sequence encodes CASSFGLAGITDTQYF.

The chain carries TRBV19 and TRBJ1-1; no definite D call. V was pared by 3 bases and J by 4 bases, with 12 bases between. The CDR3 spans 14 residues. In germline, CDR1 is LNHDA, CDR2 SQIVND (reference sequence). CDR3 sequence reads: CASSIGSATTEAFF. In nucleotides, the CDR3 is TGTGCCAGTAGTATTGGTTCGGCTACCACTGAAGCTTTCTTT.

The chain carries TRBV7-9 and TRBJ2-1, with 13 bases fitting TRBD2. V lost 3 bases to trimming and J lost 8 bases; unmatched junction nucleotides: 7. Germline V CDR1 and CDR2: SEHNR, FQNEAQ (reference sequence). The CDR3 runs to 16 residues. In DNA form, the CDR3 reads TGTGCCAGCAGCTTCGCCGGGACTAGCGGGACCCATGAGCAGTTCTTC. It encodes CASSFAGTSGTHEQFF.

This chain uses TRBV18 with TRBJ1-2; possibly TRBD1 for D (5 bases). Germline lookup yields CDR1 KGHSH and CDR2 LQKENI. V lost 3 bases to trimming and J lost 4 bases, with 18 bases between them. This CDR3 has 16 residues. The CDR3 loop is CASSPYGVGGAYGYTF. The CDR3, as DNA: TGTGCCAGCTCACCGTACGGAGTCGGGGGTGCCTATGGCTACACCTTC.

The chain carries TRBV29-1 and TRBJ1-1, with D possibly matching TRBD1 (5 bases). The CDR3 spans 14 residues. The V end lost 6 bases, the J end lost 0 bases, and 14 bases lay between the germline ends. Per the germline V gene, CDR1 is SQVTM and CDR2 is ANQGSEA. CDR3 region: CSVQQATLNTEAFF. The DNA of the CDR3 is TGCAGCGTCCAACAGGCGACCTTGAACACTGAAGCTTTCTTT. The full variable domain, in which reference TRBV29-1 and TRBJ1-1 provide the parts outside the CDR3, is SAVISQKPSRDICQRGTSLTIQCQVDSQVTMMFWYRQQPGQSLTLIATANQGSEATYESGFVIDKFPISRPNLTFSTLTVSNMSPEDSSIYLCSVQQATLNTEAFFGQGTRLTVV.

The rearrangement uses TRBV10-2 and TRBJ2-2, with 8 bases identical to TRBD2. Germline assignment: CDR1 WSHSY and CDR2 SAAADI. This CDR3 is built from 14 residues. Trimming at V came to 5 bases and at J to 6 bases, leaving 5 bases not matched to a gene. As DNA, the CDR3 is TGCGCCAGCAGTCCCGGGGGGGGCGCCGGGGAGCTGTTTTTT. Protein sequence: CASSPGGGAGELFF.

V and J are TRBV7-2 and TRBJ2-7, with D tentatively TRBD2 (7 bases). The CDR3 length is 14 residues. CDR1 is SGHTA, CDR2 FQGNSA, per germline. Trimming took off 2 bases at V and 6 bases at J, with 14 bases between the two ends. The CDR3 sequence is CASSLWGGPIEQYF. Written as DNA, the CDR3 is TGTGCCAGCAGCTTATGGGGGGGGCCCATCGAGCAGTACTTC.

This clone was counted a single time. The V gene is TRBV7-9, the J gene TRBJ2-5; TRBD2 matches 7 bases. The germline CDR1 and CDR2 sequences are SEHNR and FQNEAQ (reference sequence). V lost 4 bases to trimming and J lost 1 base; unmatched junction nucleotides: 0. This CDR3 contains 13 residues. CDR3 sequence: CASSWTSQETQYF. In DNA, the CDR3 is TGTGCCAGCAGCTGGACTAGCCAAGAGACCCAGTACTTC.

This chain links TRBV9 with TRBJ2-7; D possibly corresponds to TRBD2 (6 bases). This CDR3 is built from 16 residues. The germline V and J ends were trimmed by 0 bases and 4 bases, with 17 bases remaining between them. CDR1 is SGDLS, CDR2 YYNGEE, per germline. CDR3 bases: TGTGCCAGCAGCGTAGGGACTACCGTCTCCCTGTACGAGCAGTACTTC. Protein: CASSVGTTVSLYEQYF.

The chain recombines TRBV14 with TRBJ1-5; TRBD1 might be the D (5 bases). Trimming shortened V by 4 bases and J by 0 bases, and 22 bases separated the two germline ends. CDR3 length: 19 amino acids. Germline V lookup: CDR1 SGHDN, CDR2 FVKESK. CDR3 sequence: CASSLQYQRQFYSNQPQHF. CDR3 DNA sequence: TGTGCCAGCAGCCTCCAATATCAGAGACAGTTTTATAGCAATCAGCCCCAGCATTTT.

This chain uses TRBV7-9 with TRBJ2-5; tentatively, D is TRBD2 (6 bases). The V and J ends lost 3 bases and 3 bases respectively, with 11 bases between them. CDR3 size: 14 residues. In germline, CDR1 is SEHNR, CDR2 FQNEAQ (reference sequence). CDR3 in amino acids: CASSFYGREETQYF. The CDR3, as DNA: TGTGCCAGCAGCTTTTACGGGAGAGAAGAGACCCAGTACTTC.

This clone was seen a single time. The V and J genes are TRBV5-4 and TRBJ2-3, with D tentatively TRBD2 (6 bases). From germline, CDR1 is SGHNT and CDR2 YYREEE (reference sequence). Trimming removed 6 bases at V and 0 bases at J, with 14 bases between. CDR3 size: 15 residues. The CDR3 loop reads CASTPSSASTDTQYF. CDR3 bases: TGTGCCAGCACCCCTTCTAGCGCCAGCACAGATACGCAGTATTTT.

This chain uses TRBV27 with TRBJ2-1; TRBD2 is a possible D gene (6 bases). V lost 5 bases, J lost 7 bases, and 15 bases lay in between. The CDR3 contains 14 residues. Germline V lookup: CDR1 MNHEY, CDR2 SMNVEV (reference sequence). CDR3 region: CASSPSVLGNEQFF. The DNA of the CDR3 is TGTGCCAGCAGTCCTAGCGTCCTTGGGAATGAGCAGTTCTTC.

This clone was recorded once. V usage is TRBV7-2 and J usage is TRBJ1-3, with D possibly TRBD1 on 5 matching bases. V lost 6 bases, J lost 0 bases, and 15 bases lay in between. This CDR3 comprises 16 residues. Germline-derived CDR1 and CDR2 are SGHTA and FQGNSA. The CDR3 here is CASSPNGAVSGNTIYF. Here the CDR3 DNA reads TGTGCCAGCAGTCCCAACGGGGCAGTCTCTGGAAACACCATATATTTT. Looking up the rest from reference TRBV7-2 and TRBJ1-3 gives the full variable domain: GAGVSQSPSNKVTEKGKDVELRCDPISGHTALYWYRQSLGQGLEFLIYFQGNSAPDKSGLPSDRFSAERTGGSVSTLTIQRTQQEDSAVYLCASSPNGAVSGNTIYFGEGSWLTVV.

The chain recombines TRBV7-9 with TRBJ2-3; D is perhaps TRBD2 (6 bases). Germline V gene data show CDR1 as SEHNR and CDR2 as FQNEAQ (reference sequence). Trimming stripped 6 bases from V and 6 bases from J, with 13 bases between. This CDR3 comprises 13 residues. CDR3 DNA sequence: TGTGCCAGCAGTTTTAGGGAGGTGGATACGCAGTATTTT. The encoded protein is CASSFREVDTQYF.

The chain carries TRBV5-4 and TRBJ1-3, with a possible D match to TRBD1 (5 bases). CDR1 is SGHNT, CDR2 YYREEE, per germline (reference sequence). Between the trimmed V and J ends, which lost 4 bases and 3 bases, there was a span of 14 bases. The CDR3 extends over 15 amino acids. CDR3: CASSPGARLGNTIYF. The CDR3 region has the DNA TGTGCCAGCAGCCCCGGGGCGCGCCTTGGAAACACCATATATTTT.

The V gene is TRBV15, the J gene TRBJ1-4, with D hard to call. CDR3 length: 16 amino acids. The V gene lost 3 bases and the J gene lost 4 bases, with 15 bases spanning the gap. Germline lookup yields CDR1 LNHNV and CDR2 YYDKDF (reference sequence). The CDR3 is CATSRDRAYDNEKLFF. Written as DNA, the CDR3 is TGTGCCACCAGCAGGGACCGCGCCTACGATAATGAAAAACTGTTTTTT. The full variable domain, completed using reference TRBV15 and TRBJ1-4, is DAMVIQNPRYQVTQFGKPVTLSCSQTLNHNVMYWYQQKSSQAPKLLFHYYDKDFNNEADTPDNFQSRRPNTSFCFLDIRSPGLGDTAMYLCATSRDRAYDNEKLFFGSGTQLSVL.

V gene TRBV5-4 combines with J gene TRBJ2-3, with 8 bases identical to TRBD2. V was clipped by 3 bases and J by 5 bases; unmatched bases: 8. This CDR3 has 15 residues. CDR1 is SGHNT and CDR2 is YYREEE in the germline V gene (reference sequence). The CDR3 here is CASSSSGRGGDTQYF. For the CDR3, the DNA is TGTGCCAGCAGCTCAAGCGGGAGAGGGGGAGATACGCAGTATTTT.

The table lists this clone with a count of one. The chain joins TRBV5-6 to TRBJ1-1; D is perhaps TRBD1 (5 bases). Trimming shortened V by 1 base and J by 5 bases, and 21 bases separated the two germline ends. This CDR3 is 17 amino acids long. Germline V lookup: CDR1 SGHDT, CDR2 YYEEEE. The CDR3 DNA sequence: TGTGCCAGCAGCTTGTTATGGTGGGGCCGGGAGGTGACTGAAGCTTTCTTT. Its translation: CASSLLWWGREVTEAFF.

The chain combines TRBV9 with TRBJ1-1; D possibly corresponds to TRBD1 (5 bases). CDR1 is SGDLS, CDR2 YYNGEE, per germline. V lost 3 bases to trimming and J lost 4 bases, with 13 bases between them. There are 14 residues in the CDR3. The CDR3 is CASSGGVASTEAFF. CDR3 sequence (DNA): TGTGCCAGCAGCGGGGGGGTGGCGAGCACTGAAGCTTTCTTT.

CDR3 nucleotide sequence: TGTGCCAGCAGTGTTGACAGGGGGTTTGGCAATCAGCCCCAGCATTTT. It yields the protein CASSVDRGFGNQPQHF. The gene calls are TRBV6-6 and TRBJ1-5; 9 nucleotides match TRBD1. V lost 5 bases to trimming and J lost 2 bases; unmatched junction nucleotides: 7. The CDR3 sequence is 16 residues long. Germline-derived CDR1 and CDR2 are MNHNY and SVGAGI (reference sequence).

The CDR3 sequence is CASSPRSTSGSHEQYF. The CDR3 DNA follows: TGCGCCAGCAGCCCTCGTTCGACTAGCGGGTCCCACGAGCAGTACTTC. The chain recombines TRBV5-1 with TRBJ2-7; 10 positions match TRBD2. The trim removed 4 bases at V and 5 bases at J, leaving 12 bases unmatched. Germline V CDR1 and CDR2: SGHRS, YFSETQ. This CDR3 is built from 16 residues.

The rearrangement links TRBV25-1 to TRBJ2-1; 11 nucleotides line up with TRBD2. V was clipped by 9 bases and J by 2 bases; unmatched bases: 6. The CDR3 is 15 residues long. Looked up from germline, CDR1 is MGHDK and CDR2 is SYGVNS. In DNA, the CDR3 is TGTGCCAGGGAAGAGACTAGCGGGACCTACAATGAGCAGTTCTTC. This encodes CAREETSGTYNEQFF.

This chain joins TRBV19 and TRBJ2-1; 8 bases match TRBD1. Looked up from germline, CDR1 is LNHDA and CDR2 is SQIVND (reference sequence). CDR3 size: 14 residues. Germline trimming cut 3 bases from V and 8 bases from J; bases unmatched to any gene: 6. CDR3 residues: CASSMDRESDEQFF. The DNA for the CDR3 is TGTGCCAGTAGTATGGACAGGGAATCAGATGAGCAGTTCTTC.

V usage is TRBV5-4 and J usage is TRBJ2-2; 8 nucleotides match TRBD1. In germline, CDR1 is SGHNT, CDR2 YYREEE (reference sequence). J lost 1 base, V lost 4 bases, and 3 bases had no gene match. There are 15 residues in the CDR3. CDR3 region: CASSPGTGNTGELFF. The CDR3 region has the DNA TGTGCCAGCAGCCCCGGGACAGGGAACACCGGGGAGCTGTTTTTT.

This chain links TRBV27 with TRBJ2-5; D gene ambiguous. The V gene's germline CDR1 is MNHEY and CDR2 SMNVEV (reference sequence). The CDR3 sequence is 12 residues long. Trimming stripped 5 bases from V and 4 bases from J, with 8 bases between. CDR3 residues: CASSTRGETQYF. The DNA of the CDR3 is TGTGCCAGCAGTACGCGAGGAGAGACCCAGTACTTC.

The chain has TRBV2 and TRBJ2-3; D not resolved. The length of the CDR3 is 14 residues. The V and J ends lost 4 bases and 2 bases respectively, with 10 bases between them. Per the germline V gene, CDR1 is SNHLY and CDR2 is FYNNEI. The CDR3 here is CASSVTGYTDTQYF. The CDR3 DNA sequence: TGTGCCAGCAGTGTGACGGGCTACACAGATACGCAGTATTTT.

As DNA, the CDR3 is TGCGCCAGCAGCCAAGACGGTCAATATCAGCCCCAGCATTTT. The encoded protein is CASSQDGQYQPQHF. The chain has TRBV4-1 and TRBJ1-5, with D uncertain. Germline values: CDR1 MGHRA, CDR2 YSYEKL. The V and J ends lost 0 bases and 5 bases respectively, with 8 bases between them. The CDR3 has 14 residues.

The CDR3, as DNA: TGCGCCAGCAGCTTGGGGAGGTCGGGGGGTGGCGAGCAGTACTTC. Residues: CASSLGRSGGGEQYF. V is TRBV5-1 and J is TRBJ2-7, with 7 positions matching TRBD2. The junction had 9 bases not matched to a gene; V was cut back by 0 bases and J by 6 bases. The CDR3 has 15 amino acids. Germline lookup yields CDR1 SGHRS and CDR2 YFSETQ.